Presented here are 23 T cell receptor beta chains from one specimen sequenced in a study of shared clonotypes between healthy human individuals. The assay was immunoSEQ multiplex PCR, and TCRdb's table has in-frame clones only and misses some. Found here are about 470,000 clones, about four fifths of them singletons; the top ten hold around 14%. Source material: PBMCs. The receptors shown here come from a woman aged 40 to 50 in good health. Some clones in this sample may be carry-over from other donors' samples.

There are a few counts of this clone. The V call is TRBV30, the J call TRBJ1-1; D uncertain. Trimming left V 2 bases short and J 1 base short, with 5 bases between. CDR3 length equals 12 residues. Germline V gene lookup returns CDR1 GTSNPN and CDR2 SVGIG (reference sequence). This CDR3 reads CAWSRENTEAFF. The CDR3 nucleotides are TGTGCCTGGAGTCGGGAGAACACTGAAGCTTTCTTT.

This sequence joins TRBV7-3 and TRBJ1-1; 7 positions agree with TRBD1. Germline CDR1 reads SGHTA; CDR2 reads FQGTGA. V lost 1 base and J lost 4; bases outside the gene matches: 9. The CDR3 runs to 16 residues. The CDR3 DNA is TGTGCCAGCAGCTTAAGTTCTTGGACAGGACGCACTGAAGCTTTCTTT. Translating it yields CASSLSSWTGRTEAFF.

V is TRBV19 and J is TRBJ1-5; D not resolved. The CDR3 totals 13 residues. V dropped 0 bases and J dropped 6 bases, with 6 bases sitting between them. Germline V lookup: CDR1 LNHDA, CDR2 SQIVND (reference sequence). CDR3 nucleotide sequence: TGTGCCAGTAGTATAGATGACGGTCAGCCCCAGCATTTT. This sequence encodes CASSIDDGQPQHF. The full variable domain, completed using reference TRBV19 and TRBJ1-5, is DGGITQSPKYLFRKEGQNVTLSCEQNLNHDAMYWYRQDPGQGLRLIYYSQIVNDFQKGDIAEGYSVSREKKESFPLTVTSAQKNPTAFYLCASSIDDGQPQHFGDGTRLSIL.

J is TRBJ2-5 and V is TRBV5-1, with D perhaps matching TRBD1 (6 bases). Germline CDR1 and CDR2: SGHRS and YFSETQ. CDR3 length equals 15 residues. V lost 8 bases and J 2 bases, leaving 19 bases between the germline ends. In DNA form, the CDR3 reads TGCGCCAGTACCACTCGGGACGGGACACAAGAGACCCAGTACTTC. As protein: CASTTRDGTQETQYF.

This sequence joins TRBV7-8 and TRBJ1-5; no clear D. In germline, CDR1 is SGHVS, CDR2 FQNEAQ. The CDR3 spans 17 residues. V lost 1 base and J 4 bases, leaving 17 bases between the germline ends. The CDR3 here is CASSLGVGPGANQPQHF. The CDR3 coding sequence is TGTGCCAGCAGCTTAGGAGTAGGGCCAGGAGCTAATCAGCCCCAGCATTTT.

This chain uses TRBV2 with TRBJ1-1; 7 bases align to TRBD1. This CDR3 region has 16 residues. The germline V gene encodes CDR1 SNHLY and CDR2 FYNNEI. After removal of 0 bases from V and 1 base from J, the junction contained 5 bases not matched to a gene. CDR3 nucleotide sequence: TGTGCCAGCAGTGAAGCGCAGGGGGGGGCGAACACTGAAGCTTTCTTT. Its translation is CASSEAQGGANTEAFF.

This chain uses TRBV7-2 with TRBJ2-7; TRBD2 agrees at 14 bases. This CDR3 is built from 15 residues. V shed 5 bases and J 8 bases; nucleotides not matched to a gene: 8. Germline V lookup: CDR1 SGHTA, CDR2 FQGNSA. This chain's CDR3 is CASSPRRTSGRKQYF. The CDR3 nucleotides read TGTGCCAGCAGCCCCCGCCGGACTAGCGGGAGGAAGCAGTACTTC. The full variable domain, completed using reference TRBV7-2 and TRBJ2-7, is GAGVSQSPSNKVTEKGKDVELRCDPISGHTALYWYRQSLGQGLEFLIYFQGNSAPDKSGLPSDRFSAERTGGSVSTLTIQRTQQEDSAVYLCASSPRRTSGRKQYFGPGTRLTVT.

V usage is TRBV4-1 and J usage is TRBJ1-3; tentative D call: TRBD1 (5 bases). Looked up from germline, CDR1 is MGHRA and CDR2 is YSYEKL. This CDR3 region has 15 residues. Deletions cut 2 bases from V and 2 bases from J, with 10 bases between. The CDR3 reads CASSQPGATGNTIYF. The CDR3, as DNA: TGCGCCAGCAGCCAACCCGGGGCAACTGGAAACACCATATATTTT.

The chain carries TRBV27 and TRBJ1-5; perhaps TRBD1 as D (6 bases). The CDR3 has 17 residues. Trimming took off 8 bases at V and 0 bases at J, with 20 bases between the two ends. In germline, CDR1 is MNHEY, CDR2 SMNVEV (reference sequence). The CDR3 coding sequence is TGTGCCAGCGTTTCCCTTCAGGGGCCTTATAGCAATCAGCCCCAGCATTTT. Protein: CASVSLQGPYSNQPQHF.

This clone was seen at least ten times. V gene TRBV7-9 combines with J gene TRBJ2-7; 8 positions agree with TRBD2. Germline V lookup: CDR1 SEHNR, CDR2 FQNEAQ (reference sequence). This CDR3 contains 18 residues. V was clipped by 3 bases and J by 3 bases; unmatched bases: 16. CDR3 nucleotide sequence: TGTGCCAGCAGCTTTTTAGCGGGACGAAGCCTAGGGAACTACGAGCAGTACTTC. Its translation: CASSFLAGRSLGNYEQYF.

This chain uses TRBV27 with TRBJ1-1; 7 bases agree with TRBD1. V shed 6 bases, J shed 0 bases, and the junction held 4 bases outside the gene matches. From germline, CDR1 is MNHEY and CDR2 SMNVEV (reference sequence). CDR3 length: 14 amino acids. The CDR3 here is CASRRGGVNTEAFF. DNA of the CDR3: TGTGCCAGCAGGAGAGGGGGCGTGAACACTGAAGCTTTCTTT.

V gene TRBV6-6 combines with J gene TRBJ1-1; TRBD1 might be the D (6 bases). The CDR3 loop spans 12 amino acids. Germline assignment: CDR1 MNHNY and CDR2 SVGAGI (reference sequence). V lost 7 bases, J lost 5 bases, and 11 bases lay in between. CDR3 nucleotide sequence: TGTGCCAGCACCCTAGGGGGAACTGAAGCTTTCTTT. Amino acid sequence: CASTLGGTEAFF.

The rearrangement links TRBV10-3 to TRBJ2-7; no definite D call. V was clipped by 4 bases and J by 3 bases, with 7 bases between them. This CDR3 is 12 amino acids long. Germline CDR1 ENHRY, CDR2 SYGVKD. The CDR3 sequence is CAISGHLYEQYF. DNA for the CDR3: TGTGCCATCAGTGGACACCTCTACGAGCAGTACTTC.

This clone was counted between two and nine times. The chain uses TRBV30 and TRBJ1-1; D perhaps matches TRBD1 (5 bases). Trimming pared 5 bases from V and 2 bases from J, leaving 15 bases between. Per the germline V gene, CDR1 is GTSNPN and CDR2 is SVGIG (reference sequence). This CDR3 contains 14 residues. For the CDR3, the DNA is TGTGCCTGGGTCAGGAGGGGAGTAAACACTGAAGCTTTCTTT. It specifies CAWVRRGVNTEAFF.

This clone appeared many times. V is TRBV5-1 and J is TRBJ2-5; TRBD1 is a possible D gene (5 bases). Trimming stripped 2 bases from V and 5 bases from J, with 10 bases between. CDR1 and CDR2 (germline): SGHRS, YFSETQ. CDR3 length: 13 amino acids. The CDR3 DNA follows: TGCGCCAGCAGCTTCGGTGGGGCGGAGACCCAGTACTTC. Translation: CASSFGGAETQYF.

The chain has TRBV7-6 and TRBJ2-7; D gene uncertain. CDR3 length equals 16 residues. Deletions cut 2 bases from V and 2 bases from J, with 16 bases between. Germline loops: CDR1 SGHVS, CDR2 FNYEAQ. As DNA, the CDR3 is TGTGCCAGCAGCTTATCCCCCCCACAGAATCCCTACGAGCAGTACTTC. Its translation is CASSLSPPQNPYEQYF.

The chain joins TRBV21-1 to TRBJ2-7; TRBD1, the D gene given by the table, was not confirmed from the DNA. TRBV21-1 is flagged as a pseudogene. This CDR3 comprises 18 residues. CDR3 in amino acids: CASSKREAGTGSSYEQYF. CDR3 DNA: TGTGCCAGCAGCAAAAGGGAAGCGGGGACAGGGAGCTCCTACGAGCAGTACTTC.

On this clone itself: Other DNA variants within this sample encode the same CDR3. This chain connects TRBV6-1 to TRBJ1-5, with D unclear. This CDR3 is 13 amino acids long. Germline CDR1 MNHNS, CDR2 SASEGT. The germline V and J ends were trimmed by 6 bases and 2 bases, with 8 bases remaining between them. The CDR3 DNA reads TGTGCCAGCAGCCAGGACCGCAATCAGCCCCAGCATTTT. As protein: CASSQDRNQPQHF.

This clone was counted only a few times. The V call is TRBV5-1, the J call TRBJ2-1, with unresolved D. V gave up 3 bases and J gave up 6 bases, with 16 bases separating them. The CDR3 has 15 amino acids. Germline V gene sequence: CDR1 SGHRS, CDR2 YFSETQ. The CDR3 spells CASSSRPGYRNEQFF. In DNA form, the CDR3 reads TGCGCCAGCAGCTCCCGCCCAGGATATCGCAATGAGCAGTTCTTC.

This clone was detected many times. The chain carries TRBV7-3 and TRBJ2-7, with a tentative D call TRBD1 (5 bases). Germline values: CDR1 SGHTA, CDR2 FQGTGA. The CDR3 runs to 12 residues. The ends were cut back, 6 bases at V and 3 bases at J, with 9 bases in the middle. DNA of the CDR3: TGTGCCAGCAGTCGCCAGGGCTACGAGCAGTACTTC. It encodes CASSRQGYEQYF. The variable domain in full, completed from reference TRBV7-3 and TRBJ2-7, reads GAGVSQTPSNKVTEKGKYVELRCDPISGHTALYWYRQSLGQGPEFLIYFQGTGAADDSGLPNDRFFAVRPEGSVSTLKIQRTERGDSAVYLCASSRQGYEQYFGPGTRLTVT.

The rearrangement uses TRBV6-4 and TRBJ2-1; perhaps TRBD2 as D (5 bases). The CDR3 is 17 amino acids. The V and J ends lost 3 bases and 0 bases respectively, with 15 bases between them. Germline lookup yields CDR1 MRHNA and CDR2 SNTAGT. In nucleotides, the CDR3 is TGTGCCAGCAGTGATTGTGTTCCCGGGGACTCCTACAATGAGCAGTTCTTC. Protein sequence: CASSDCVPGDSYNEQFF.

This clone was counted a single time. This chain uses TRBV6-5 with TRBJ2-2; a weak D match, TRBD1 (5 bases). This CDR3 comprises 14 residues. V was pared by 6 bases and J by 7 bases, with 15 bases between. The germline gives CDR1 MNHEY, CDR2 SVGAGI. DNA for the CDR3: TGTGCCAGCAGCAGGACAACTTATGGCGGGGAGCTGTTTTTT. Residues: CASSRTTYGGELFF.

CDR3 residues: CAISESGLGPNYGYTF. DNA for the CDR3: TGTGCCATCAGTGAGTCCGGCCTAGGTCCCAACTATGGCTACACCTTC. This chain joins TRBV10-3 and TRBJ1-2, with unresolved D. The V end lost 0 bases, the J end lost 2 bases, and 13 bases lay between the germline ends. CDR1 ENHRY and CDR2 SYGVKD come from the germline V gene. CDR3 size: 16 residues.